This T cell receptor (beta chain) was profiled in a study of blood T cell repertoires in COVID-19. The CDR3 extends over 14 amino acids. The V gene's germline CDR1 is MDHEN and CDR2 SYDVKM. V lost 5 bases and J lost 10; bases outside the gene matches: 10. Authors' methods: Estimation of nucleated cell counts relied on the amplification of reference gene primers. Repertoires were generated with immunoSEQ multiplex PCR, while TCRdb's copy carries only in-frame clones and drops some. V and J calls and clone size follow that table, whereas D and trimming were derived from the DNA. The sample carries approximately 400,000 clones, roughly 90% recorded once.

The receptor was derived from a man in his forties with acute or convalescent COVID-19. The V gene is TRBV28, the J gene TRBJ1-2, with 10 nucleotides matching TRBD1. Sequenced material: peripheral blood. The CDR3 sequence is CASSPPGTGVDYTF. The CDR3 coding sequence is TGTGCCAGCAGTCCCCCGGGGACAGGGGTGGACTACACCTTC.